This T cell receptor beta chain stems from a study of regulatory T cells in long-lasting Graves disease. Overall study results and limits: Persistent disease was characterized by preferential usage of TRBV28, TRBJ1-2 and TRBJ2-5. Persistent patients shared more public clonotypes (around 3,000) than new patients (approximately 970).

To make TCR beta libraries, researchers used iRepertoire HTBI primers and Arm-PCR of CDR3 regions. TCRdb reanalysed the multiplex PCR reads using MiXCR and keeps one entry per CDR3 protein. The top ten clones hold 15% to 20% of a sample with 500,000 to 700,000 distinct CDR3 sequences, around 15% of them seen once. The ends lost 5 bases at V and 12 bases at J; junction bases unmatched: 10. The length of the CDR3 is 11 residues. CDR1 and CDR2 from the germline V gene are SQVTM and ANQGSEA. The time point here: newly diagnosed GD, antithyroid drugs for less than 3 months. The TCR library was made from RNA that had been extracted from PBMCs in TRIzol. This clonotype was counted only a few times. What it binds is unknown. This same sample was also taken into another study, of T cells in Graves' hyperthyroidism and ophthalmopathy. This second report adds: Blood held most thyroid clonotypes expanded above 0.001 frequency.

The specimen comprised peripheral blood mononuclear cells (PBMCs), sampled at new diagnosis, from a patient treated with antithyroid drugs. The chain recombines TRBV29-1 with TRBJ2-7; 7 bases match TRBD1. This receptor was taken from a woman aged 25 to 45 with Graves disease. The DNA of the CDR3 is TGCAGCGTTAGACAGGGAACCACCAGGTACTTC. This sequence encodes CSVRQGTTRYF.